This T cell receptor beta chain was found in a study of shared clonotypes between healthy human individuals. Naive CD8 isolation took CD45RO-negative cells positively selected for CCR7 and excluded terminally differentiated effector memory CD45RA+ cells. Germline assignment: CDR1 ENHRY and CDR2 SYGVKD. J lost 9 bases, V lost 6 bases, and 5 bases had no gene match. This CDR3 has 12 residues. Using immunoSEQ multiplex PCR, the repertoire was profiled, and TCRdb retains in-frame clones only, with some absent. The table lists roughly 1,800,000 clones, less than 95% of them singletons. This sequence originates from a man between 18 and 35 years old in good health. The chain is built from TRBV10-3 and TRBJ2-1; the match to TRBD2 covers 7 bases. The specimen was naive CD8+ T cells sorted from blood. The CDR3 sequence is CAISPSGGEQFF. Written as DNA, the CDR3 is TGTGCCATCAGCCCTAGCGGCGGTGAGCAGTTCTTC.